This is a list of T cell receptor beta chains from one sample in a study of regulatory T cells in long-lasting Graves disease. TCRdb analysed the multiplex PCR reads with MiXCR anew, one entry per CDR3 protein. Of 350,000 to 500,000 distinct CDR3 sequences listed, 20% to 25% are singletons. Source: peripheral blood mononuclear cells (PBMCs), taken when the disease was refractory, from a patient treated with antithyroid drugs. The receptors stem from a female donor with Graves disease. CDR3s include the opening cysteine and the closing phenylalanine or tryptophan. Fields, in order: D gene, V gene, CDR3 length, J gene, CDR3 protein. The D gene is left open where the match is weak.

D gene: TRBD1; V gene: TRBV7-9; CDR3 length: 13; J gene: TRBJ1-6; CDR3 protein: CASSWDSNSPLHF
D gene: TRBD2; V gene: TRBV20-1; CDR3 length: 15; J gene: TRBJ2-5; CDR3 protein: CSATSTSGNQETQYF
D gene: TRBD2; V gene: TRBV7-6; CDR3 length: 16; J gene: -; CDR3 protein: CASSSRRLAGIYEQYF
D gene: -; V gene: TRBV14; CDR3 length: 11; J gene: TRBJ2-7; CDR3 protein: CASSHGYEQYF
D gene: -; V gene: TRBV20-1; CDR3 length: 13; J gene: TRBJ1-3; CDR3 protein: CSARGTAGNTIYF
D gene: -; V gene: TRBV20-1; CDR3 length: 15; J gene: TRBJ2-2; CDR3 protein: CSASRGALNTGELFF
D gene: TRBD1; V gene: TRBV11-3; CDR3 length: 16; J gene: TRBJ2-7; CDR3 protein: CASSLVLTGVNYEQYF
D gene: -; V gene: TRBV9; CDR3 length: 15; J gene: TRBJ2-5; CDR3 protein: CASSVEPGSQETQYF
D gene: -; V gene: TRBV6-6; CDR3 length: 18; J gene: TRBJ2-7; CDR3 protein: CASSHSRGKKADSYEQYF
D gene: -; V gene: TRBV28; CDR3 length: 14; J gene: TRBJ2-7; CDR3 protein: CASSPQTGRGEQYF
D gene: -; V gene: TRBV28; CDR3 length: 14; J gene: TRBJ1-1; CDR3 protein: CASSFWGKNTEAFF
D gene: -; V gene: TRBV5-6; CDR3 length: 13; J gene: TRBJ1-2; CDR3 protein: CASSPDYNYGYTF
D gene: -; V gene: TRBV5-1; CDR3 length: 15; J gene: TRBJ2-5; CDR3 protein: CASSLSTLREETQYF
D gene: -; V gene: TRBV7-9; CDR3 length: 14; J gene: TRBJ2-5; CDR3 protein: CASSLSHRQETQYF
D gene: -; V gene: TRBV10-3; CDR3 length: 14; J gene: TRBJ1-5; CDR3 protein: CAISDKGNNQPQHF
D gene: TRBD1; V gene: TRBV3-1; CDR3 length: 17; J gene: TRBJ1-4; CDR3 protein: CASSQDVLRGTLEKLFF
D gene: -; V gene: TRBV15; CDR3 length: 13; J gene: TRBJ2-7; CDR3 protein: CATKKTEYYEQYF
D gene: -; V gene: TRBV19; CDR3 length: 14; J gene: TRBJ1-1; CDR3 protein: CASSILRGTTEAFF
D gene: TRBD1; V gene: TRBV19; CDR3 length: 15; J gene: TRBJ2-5; CDR3 protein: CASSYRDRGQETQYF
D gene: TRBD1; V gene: TRBV2; CDR3 length: 14; J gene: TRBJ1-2; CDR3 protein: CASSVTGGGRGYTF
D gene: -; V gene: TRBV28; CDR3 length: 14; J gene: TRBJ1-1; CDR3 protein: CASSPPGRYTEAFF
D gene: -; V gene: TRBV7-8; CDR3 length: 13; J gene: TRBJ2-7; CDR3 protein: CASNTTDSYEQYF
D gene: -; V gene: TRBV6-2/TRBV6-3; CDR3 length: 15; J gene: TRBJ2-7; CDR3 protein: CASSARGIGPYEQYF
D gene: -; V gene: TRBV28; CDR3 length: 12; J gene: TRBJ2-2; CDR3 protein: CASIGSARELFF
D gene: TRBD1; V gene: TRBV5-4; CDR3 length: 17; J gene: TRBJ2-4; CDR3 protein: CASHTMLGTGGINIQYF
D gene: TRBD1; V gene: TRBV28; CDR3 length: 12; J gene: TRBJ1-1; CDR3 protein: CASSSQGVGAFF
D gene: TRBD1; V gene: TRBV5-1; CDR3 length: 19; J gene: TRBJ1-4; CDR3 protein: CASSRKYRDRGPANEKLFF
D gene: -; V gene: TRBV13; CDR3 length: 15; J gene: TRBJ1-1; CDR3 protein: CASSFSGESLKEAFF
D gene: TRBD1; V gene: TRBV28; CDR3 length: 17; J gene: TRBJ2-1; CDR3 protein: CASSPWTGGIAYNEQFF
D gene: TRBD2; V gene: TRBV9; CDR3 length: 16; J gene: TRBJ2-1; CDR3 protein: CASSVKGGRVYNEQFF
D gene: TRBD1; V gene: TRBV2; CDR3 length: 14; J gene: TRBJ1-5; CDR3 protein: CASTGTGGNQPQHF